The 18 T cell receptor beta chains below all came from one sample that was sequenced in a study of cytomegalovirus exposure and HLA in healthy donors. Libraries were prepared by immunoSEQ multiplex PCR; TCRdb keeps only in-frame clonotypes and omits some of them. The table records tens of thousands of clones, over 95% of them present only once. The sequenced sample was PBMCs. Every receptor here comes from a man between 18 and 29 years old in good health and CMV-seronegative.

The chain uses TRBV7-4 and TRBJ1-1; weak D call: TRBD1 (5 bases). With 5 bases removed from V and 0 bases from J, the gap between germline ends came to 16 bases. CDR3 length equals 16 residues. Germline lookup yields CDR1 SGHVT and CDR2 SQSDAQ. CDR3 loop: CASSLNLQDMNTEAFF. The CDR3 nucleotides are TGTGCCAGCAGCCTCAATCTACAGGACATGAACACTGAAGCTTTCTTT.

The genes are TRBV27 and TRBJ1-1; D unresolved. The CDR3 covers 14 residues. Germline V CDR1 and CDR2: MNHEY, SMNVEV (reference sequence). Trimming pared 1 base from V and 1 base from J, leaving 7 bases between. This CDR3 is CASSLLAENTEAFF. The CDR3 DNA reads TGTGCCAGCAGTTTATTGGCGGAGAACACTGAAGCTTTCTTT.

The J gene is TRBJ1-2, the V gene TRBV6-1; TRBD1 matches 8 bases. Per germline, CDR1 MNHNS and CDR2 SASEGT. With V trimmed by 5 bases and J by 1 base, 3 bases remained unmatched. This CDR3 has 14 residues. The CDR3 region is CASSFTGGNYGYTF. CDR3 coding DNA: TGTGCCAGCAGTTTCACAGGGGGTAACTATGGCTACACCTTC.

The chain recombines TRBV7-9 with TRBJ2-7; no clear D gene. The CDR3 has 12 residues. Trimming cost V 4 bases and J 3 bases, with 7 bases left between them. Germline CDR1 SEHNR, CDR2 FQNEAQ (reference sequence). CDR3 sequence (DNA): TGTGCCAGCAGCTCCAGTTACTACGAGCAGTACTTC. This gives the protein CASSSSYYEQYF. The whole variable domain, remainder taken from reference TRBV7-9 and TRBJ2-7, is DTGVSQNPRHKITKRGQNVTFRCDPISEHNRLYWYRQTLGQGPEFLTYFQNEAQLEKSRLLSDRFSAERPKGSFSTLEIQRTEQGDSAMYLCASSSSYYEQYFGPGTRLTVT.

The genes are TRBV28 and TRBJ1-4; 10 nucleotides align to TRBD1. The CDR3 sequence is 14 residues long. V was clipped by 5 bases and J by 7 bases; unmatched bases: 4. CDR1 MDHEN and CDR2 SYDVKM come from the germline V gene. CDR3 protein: CASSLWTGGEKLFF. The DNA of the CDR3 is TGTGCCAGCAGTCTCTGGACAGGGGGTGAAAAACTGTTTTTT.

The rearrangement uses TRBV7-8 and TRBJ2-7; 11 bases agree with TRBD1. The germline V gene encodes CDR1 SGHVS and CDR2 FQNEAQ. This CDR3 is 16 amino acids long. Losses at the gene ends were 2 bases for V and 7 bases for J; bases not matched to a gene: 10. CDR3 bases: TGTGCCAGCAGCTTAATCCATAGGGGACAGGGGGTAGAGCAGTACTTC. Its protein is CASSLIHRGQGVEQYF.

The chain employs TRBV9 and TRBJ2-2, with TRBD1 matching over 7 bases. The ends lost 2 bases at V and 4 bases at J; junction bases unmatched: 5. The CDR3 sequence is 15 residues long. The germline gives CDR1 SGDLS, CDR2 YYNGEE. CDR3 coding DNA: TGTGCCAGCAGCGTCGGACAGGAGAGCACCGGGGAGCTGTTTTTT. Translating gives CASSVGQESTGELFF.

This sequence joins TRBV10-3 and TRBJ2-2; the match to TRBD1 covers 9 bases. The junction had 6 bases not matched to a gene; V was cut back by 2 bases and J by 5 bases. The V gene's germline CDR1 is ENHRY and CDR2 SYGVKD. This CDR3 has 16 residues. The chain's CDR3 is CAISEQTGGETGELFF. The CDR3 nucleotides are TGTGCCATCAGTGAGCAGACAGGGGGGGAGACCGGGGAGCTGTTTTTT.

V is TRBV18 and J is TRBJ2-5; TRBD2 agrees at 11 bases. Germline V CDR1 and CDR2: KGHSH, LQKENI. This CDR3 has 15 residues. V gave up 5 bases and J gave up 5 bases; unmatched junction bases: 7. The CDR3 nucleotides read TGTGCCAGCTCAACTAGCGGGAGAGAGGAGGAGACCCAGTACTTC. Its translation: CASSTSGREEETQYF. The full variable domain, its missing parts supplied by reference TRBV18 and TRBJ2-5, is NAGVMQNPRHLVRRRGQEARLRCSPMKGHSHVYWYRQLPEEGLKFMVYLQKENIIDESGMPKERFSAEFPKEGPSILRIQQVVRGDSAAYFCASSTSGREEETQYFGPGTRLLVL.

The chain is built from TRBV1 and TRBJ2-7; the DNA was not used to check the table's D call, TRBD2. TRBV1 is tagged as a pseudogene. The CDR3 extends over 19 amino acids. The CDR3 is CTSSQDRKGLAGPSYEQYF. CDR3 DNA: TGCACCAGCAGCCAAGATCGAAAGGGACTAGCGGGCCCATCCTACGAGCAGTACTTC.

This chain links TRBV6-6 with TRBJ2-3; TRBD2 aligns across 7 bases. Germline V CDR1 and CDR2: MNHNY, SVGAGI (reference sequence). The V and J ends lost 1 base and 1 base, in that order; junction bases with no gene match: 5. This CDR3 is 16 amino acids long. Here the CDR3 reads CASSYLSGRGTDTQYF. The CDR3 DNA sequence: TGTGCCAGCAGTTACTTGTCAGGGAGGGGCACAGATACGCAGTATTTT.

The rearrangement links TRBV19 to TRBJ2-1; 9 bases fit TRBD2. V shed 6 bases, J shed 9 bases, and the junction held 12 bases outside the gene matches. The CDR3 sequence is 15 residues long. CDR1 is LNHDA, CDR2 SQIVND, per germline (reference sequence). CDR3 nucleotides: TGTGCCAGTAGCACGCTGGGCGGGAGGGCCCTTGAGCAGTTCTTC. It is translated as CASSTLGGRALEQFF.

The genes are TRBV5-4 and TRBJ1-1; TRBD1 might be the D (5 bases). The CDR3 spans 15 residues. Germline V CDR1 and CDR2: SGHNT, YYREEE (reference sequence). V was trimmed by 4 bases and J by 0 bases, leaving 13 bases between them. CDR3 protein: CASSLRTGLNTEAFF. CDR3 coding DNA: TGTGCCAGCAGCCTACGAACAGGATTGAACACTGAAGCTTTCTTT.

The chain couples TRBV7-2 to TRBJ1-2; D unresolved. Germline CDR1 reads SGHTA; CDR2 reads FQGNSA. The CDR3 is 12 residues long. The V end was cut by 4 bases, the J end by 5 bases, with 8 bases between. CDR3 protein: CASSSTSYGYTF. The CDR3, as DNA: TGTGCCAGCAGCTCAACGAGTTATGGCTACACCTTC.

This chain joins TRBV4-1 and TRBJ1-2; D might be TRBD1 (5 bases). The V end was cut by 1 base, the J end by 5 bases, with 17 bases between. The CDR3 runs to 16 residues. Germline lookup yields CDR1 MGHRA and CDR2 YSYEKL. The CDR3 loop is CASSQVEGAFFYGYTF. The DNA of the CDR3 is TGCGCCAGCAGCCAAGTTGAAGGGGCGTTTTTTTATGGCTACACCTTC.

The CDR3 sequence is CASSRDRDYYGGETQYF. Here the CDR3 DNA reads TGTGCCAGCAGCCGTGACAGGGATTATTACGGTGGGGAGACCCAGTACTTC. The chain employs TRBV14 and TRBJ2-5; 7 bases match TRBD1. The CDR3 runs 17 residues. The V segment lost 4 bases and the J segment 5 bases; nucleotides outside the gene matches: 16. Germline V gene lookup returns CDR1 SGHDN and CDR2 FVKESK.

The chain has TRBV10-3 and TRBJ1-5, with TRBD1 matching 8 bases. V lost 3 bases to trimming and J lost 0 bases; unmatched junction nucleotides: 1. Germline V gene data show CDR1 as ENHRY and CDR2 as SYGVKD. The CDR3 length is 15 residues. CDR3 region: CAISDRGPSNQPQHF. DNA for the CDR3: TGTGCCATCAGTGACAGGGGGCCTAGCAATCAGCCCCAGCATTTT.

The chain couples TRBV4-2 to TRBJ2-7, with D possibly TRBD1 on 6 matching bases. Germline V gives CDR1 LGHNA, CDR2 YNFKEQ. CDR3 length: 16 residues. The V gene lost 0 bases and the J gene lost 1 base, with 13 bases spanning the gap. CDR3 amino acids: CASSQDAAGASYEQYF. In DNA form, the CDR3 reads TGTGCCAGCAGCCAAGATGCGGCAGGGGCATCCTACGAGCAGTACTTC.